These 19 T cell receptor beta chains share one sample of origin, sequenced in a study of STAT5B mutations in CD4+ large granular lymphocyte leukemia. Profiling relied on immunoSEQ multiplex PCR, and the TCRdb table lists in-frame clones only, not all of them. The data show around 30,000 clones, roughly 74% seen once. Source material: CD4+ T cells from blood buffy coats. These receptors came from a human donor in good health.

The chain links TRBV20-1 to TRBJ1-1; no clear D. The germline V gene encodes CDR1 DFQATT and CDR2 SNEGSKA (reference sequence). This CDR3 region has 10 residues. Trimming removed 6 bases at V and 8 bases at J, with 10 bases between. DNA of the CDR3: TGCAGTGCCACTAGGACCGAAGCTTTCTTT. This translates into CSATRTEAFF.

The CDR3 loop reads CASSPRSGGTQYF. The CDR3 bases are TGCGCCAGCAGCCCAAGATCTGGGGGGACCCAGTACTTC. V usage is TRBV4-1 and J usage is TRBJ2-5; D assignment may be TRBD1 or TRBD2 (5 bases each). The CDR3 consists of 13 residues. The germline gives CDR1 MGHRA, CDR2 YSYEKL. V gave up 4 bases and J gave up 7 bases, with 13 bases separating them.

This chain joins TRBV5-4 and TRBJ1-4; possible D gene TRBD1, 5 bases. The CDR3 has 15 residues. V dropped 0 bases and J dropped 5 bases, with 11 bases sitting between them. Germline CDR1 and CDR2: SGHNT and YYREEE (reference sequence). The CDR3, as DNA: TGTGCCAGCAGCTTGGACCCGGGGGGAAATGAAAAACTGTTTTTT. It translates to CASSLDPGGNEKLFF.

The chain uses TRBV21-1 and TRBJ2-2; TRBD2, the table's D call, lacks a check against the DNA. TRBV21-1 is marked as a pseudogene. This CDR3 region has 16 residues. In DNA, the CDR3 is TGTGCCAGCAGAAAAGGGGAGCGGGAGCTCACCGGGGAGCTGTTTTTT. Encoded protein: CASRKGERELTGELFF.

The chain couples TRBV6-5 to TRBJ2-5, with D unclear. Germline lookup yields CDR1 MNHEY and CDR2 SVGAGI. The CDR3 runs to 13 residues. V was clipped by 2 bases and J by 5 bases, with 9 bases between them. In nucleotides, the CDR3 is TGTGCCAGCAGTTACCGAAGATCTGAGACCCAGTACTTC. Its translation is CASSYRRSETQYF.

This clone was seen a handful of times. This chain uses TRBV5-1 with TRBJ2-7; D may be TRBD2 (6 bases). Germline V gives CDR1 SGHRS, CDR2 YFSETQ. Between the trimmed V and J ends, which lost 4 bases and 4 bases, there was a span of 15 bases. The CDR3 sequence is 14 residues long. The CDR3 here is CASSPGDLTYEQYV. For the CDR3, the DNA is TGCGCCAGCAGCCCCGGGGACTTGACGTACGAGCAGTACGTC.

This sequence joins TRBV29-1 and TRBJ2-3; the match to TRBD2 covers 10 bases. V lost 4 bases, J lost 4 bases, and 8 bases stayed unmatched. Looked up from germline, CDR1 is SQVTM and CDR2 is ANQGSEA. This CDR3 is 15 amino acids long. The CDR3: CSVGLAGGGADTQYF. CDR3 nucleotides: TGCAGCGTTGGTTTAGCGGGGGGCGGCGCAGATACGCAGTATTTT.

As DNA, the CDR3 is TGTGCCTGGAGTCGGGCCCTTTGGGGCCAAGAGACCCAGTACTTC. Encoded protein: CAWSRALWGQETQYF. V gene TRBV30 combines with J gene TRBJ2-5; unclear D gene. This CDR3 has 15 residues. Per the germline V gene, CDR1 is GTSNPN and CDR2 is SVGIG (reference sequence). Trimming left V 2 bases short and J 1 base short, with 14 bases between. The whole variable domain, filled in from reference TRBV30 and TRBJ2-5, reads SQTIHQWPATLVQPVGSPLSLECTVEGTSNPNLYWYRQAAGRGLQLLFYSVGIGQISSEVPQNLSASRPQDRQFILSSKKLLLSDSGFYLCAWSRALWGQETQYFGPGTRLLVL.

V usage is TRBV2 and J usage is TRBJ1-2; the D is unclear. Germline CDR1 SNHLY, CDR2 FYNNEI. Trimming removed 7 bases at V and 8 bases at J, with 11 bases between. This CDR3 has 11 residues. The CDR3 loop reads CASTMDEGYTF. The CDR3 region has the DNA TGTGCCAGCACGATGGATGAGGGCTACACCTTC.

The gene calls are TRBV7-9 and TRBJ2-1, with D maybe TRBD2 (5 bases). The germline V and J ends were trimmed by 3 bases and 4 bases, with 13 bases remaining between them. This CDR3 region has 15 residues. CDR1 and CDR2 from the germline V gene are SEHNR and FQNEAQ (reference sequence). The CDR3 DNA reads as TGTGCCAGCAGCTTCCCGGGAACCCATTACAATGAGCAGTTCTTC. It translates to CASSFPGTHYNEQFF.

This clone was observed once. CDR3 coding DNA: TGCGCCAGCAGCCCCTACCGGGGGCCTGGGCGTAATGAGCAGTTCTTC. Encoded protein: CASSPYRGPGRNEQFF. This chain links TRBV4-1 with TRBJ2-1; perhaps D is TRBD1 or TRBD2 (6 bases each). The V gene lost 4 bases and the J gene lost 7 bases, with 20 bases spanning the gap. This CDR3 is built from 16 residues. Looked up from germline, CDR1 is MGHRA and CDR2 is YSYEKL.

This chain joins TRBV13 and TRBJ1-2; perhaps TRBD1 as D (5 bases). The germline V gene has CDR1 PRHDT and CDR2 FYEKMQ (reference sequence). V shed 5 bases and J shed 7 bases, with 11 bases lying between them. This CDR3 spans 12 amino acids. CDR3 coding DNA: TGTGCCAGCAGCCAAGGGGCGAGTGGCTACACCTTC. This encodes CASSQGASGYTF.

This clone was counted only a few times. The chain links TRBV5-4 to TRBJ1-6; the D is unclear. CDR3 length equals 12 residues. V dropped 0 bases and J dropped 14 bases, with 9 bases sitting between them. Germline CDR1 SGHNT, CDR2 YYREEE (reference sequence). This CDR3 reads CASSLDRFTLHF. CDR3 bases: TGTGCCAGCAGCTTGGACCGTTTCACCCTCCACTTT. Full variable domain (outside the CDR3, taken from reference TRBV5-4 and TRBJ1-6): ETGVTQSPTHLIKTRGQQVTLRCSSQSGHNTVSWYQQALGQGPQFIFQYYREEENGRGNFPPRFSGLQFPNYSSELNVNALELDDSALYLCASSLDRFTLHFGNGTRLTVT.

V and J are TRBV11-2 and TRBJ2-4; a weak D match, TRBD2 (6 bases). CDR3 length: 16 residues. V was clipped by 4 bases and J by 0 bases, with 13 bases between them. Germline CDR1 SGHAT, CDR2 FQNNGV. CDR3 DNA: TGTGCCAGCAGCTCGCTTAGCGGTCTAGCCAAAAACATTCAGTACTTC. Translating gives CASSSLSGLAKNIQYF.

The chain recombines TRBV18 with TRBJ1-6; 7 nucleotides align to TRBD1. CDR1 is KGHSH, CDR2 LQKENI, per germline. The CDR3 loop spans 24 amino acids. The V gene end was trimmed by 3 bases and the J gene end by 2 bases; junction bases not matched to a gene: 28. CDR3 nucleotide sequence: TGTGCCAGCTCACCTCAGGACAGGCCACTCAAAACCGACCCCTCAGCGCCCTATAATTCACCCCTCCACTTT. Protein: CASSPQDRPLKTDPSAPYNSPLHF. Full variable domain (outside the CDR3, taken from reference TRBV18 and TRBJ1-6): NAGVMQNPRHLVRRRGQEARLRCSPMKGHSHVYWYRQLPEEGLKFMVYLQKENIIDESGMPKERFSAEFPKEGPSILRIQQVVRGDSAAYFCASSPQDRPLKTDPSAPYNSPLHFGNGTRLTVT.

This clone showed up just a few times. The rearrangement joins TRBV5-4 to TRBJ1-1; no firm D call. Trimming shortened V by 2 bases and J by 1 base, and 6 bases separated the two germline ends. Germline CDR1 and CDR2: SGHNT and YYREEE (reference sequence). This CDR3 comprises 13 residues. CDR3 sequence (DNA): TGTGCCAGCAGCTTCGGGGAGAACACTGAAGCTTTCTTT. Translation: CASSFGENTEAFF.

This clone was picked up a small number of times. This sequence joins TRBV4-2 and TRBJ2-2, with 12 bases aligning to TRBD2. This CDR3 is built from 18 residues. CDR1 is LGHNA, CDR2 YNFKEQ, per germline. Trimming took 6 bases from V and 3 from J; bases not matched to a gene: 11. CDR3 in amino acids: CASSPRLAGGSDTGELFF. The CDR3, as DNA: TGTGCCAGCAGTCCTAGGCTAGCGGGAGGGTCGGACACCGGGGAGCTGTTTTTT.

The chain recombines TRBV11-2 with TRBJ2-5; possible D gene TRBD1, 6 bases. CDR3 length equals 16 residues. Germline assignment: CDR1 SGHAT and CDR2 FQNNGV. Trimming stripped 2 bases from V and 1 base from J, with 14 bases between. DNA for the CDR3: TGTGCCAGCAGCTTATTCAGGGGAAAAGCCCAAGAGACCCAGTACTTC. Residues: CASSLFRGKAQETQYF.

The chain couples TRBV7-2 to TRBJ1-1, with D maybe TRBD1 (5 bases). The germline V gene has CDR1 SGHTA and CDR2 FQGNSA. CDR3 length equals 14 residues. V was pared by 5 bases and J by 1 base, with 11 bases between. The CDR3, as DNA: TGTGCCAGCAGCCAGGGTCGACGGAACACTGAAGCTTTCTTT. Translation gives CASSQGRRNTEAFF. Supplemented by reference TRBV7-2 and TRBJ1-1, the full variable domain reads GAGVSQSPSNKVTEKGKDVELRCDPISGHTALYWYRQSLGQGLEFLIYFQGNSAPDKSGLPSDRFSAERTGGSVSTLTIQRTQQEDSAVYLCASSQGRRNTEAFFGQGTRLTVV.